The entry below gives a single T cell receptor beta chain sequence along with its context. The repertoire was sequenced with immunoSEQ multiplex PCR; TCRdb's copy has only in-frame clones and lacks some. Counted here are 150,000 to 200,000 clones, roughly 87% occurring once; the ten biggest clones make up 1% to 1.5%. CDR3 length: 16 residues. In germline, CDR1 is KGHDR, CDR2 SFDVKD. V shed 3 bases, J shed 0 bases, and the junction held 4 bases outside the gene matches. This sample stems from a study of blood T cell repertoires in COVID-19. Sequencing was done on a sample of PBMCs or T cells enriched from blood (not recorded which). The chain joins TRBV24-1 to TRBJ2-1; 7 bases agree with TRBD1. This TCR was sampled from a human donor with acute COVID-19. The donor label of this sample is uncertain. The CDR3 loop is CATSDSTGDSYNEQFF. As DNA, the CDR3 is TGTGCCACCAGTGATAGTACAGGGGACTCCTACAATGAGCAGTTCTTC.